A single sample is the source of the 20 T cell receptor beta chains below, sequenced in a study of CD8+CD57+ T cells in acquired aplastic anemia. Both TCR beta VDJ combination and CDR3 sequence profiling were carried out. Genomic DNA was the template for this profiling. TCRdb analysed the reads with MiXCR anew, one entry per CDR3 protein. The sample lists more than 250,000 distinct CDR3 sequences, around three fifths occurring once. Source material: sorted CD4+, CD8+, or CD8+CD57+ T cells (not recorded which) from PBMCs. These receptors came from a human donor with severe aplastic anemia or a healthy control (not recorded which).

The rearrangement joins TRBV24-1 to TRBJ2-7; 15 bases line up with TRBD2. CDR3 size: 16 residues. Germline-derived CDR1 and CDR2 are KGHDR and SFDVKD. Losses at the gene ends were 5 bases for V and 4 bases for J; bases not matched to a gene: 5. For the CDR3, the DNA is TGTGCCACCAGTGCATCTGGGACTAGCGGGAGGTACGAGCAGTACTTC. Translated, it gives CATSASGTSGRYEQYF.

This clonotype was seen ten or more times. The chain links TRBV12-5 to TRBJ1-1; 7 bases fit TRBD1. The CDR3 sequence is 13 residues long. V was pared by 5 bases and J by 1 base, with 1 base of the junction left unmatched. Germline assignment: CDR1 LGHNT and CDR2 FRNRAP. The CDR3: CASGRDRNTEAFF. As DNA, the CDR3 is TGTGCTAGTGGTCGGGACAGGAACACTGAAGCTTTCTTT.

The chain links TRBV2 to TRBJ1-1; TRBD1 agrees at 7 bases. The ends lost 6 bases at V and 1 base at J; junction bases unmatched: 11. The CDR3 loop spans 16 amino acids. The germline V gene encodes CDR1 SNHLY and CDR2 FYNNEI. CDR3 bases: TGTGCCAGCAGGGACGATCCGGGACAGAAGAACACTGAAGCTTTCTTT. Its translation: CASRDDPGQKNTEAFF.

The chain combines TRBV20-1 with TRBJ1-1; the D gene is possibly TRBD1 (5 bases). V was clipped by 4 bases and J by 1 base, with 13 bases between them. From germline, CDR1 is DFQATT and CDR2 SNEGSKA (reference sequence). The CDR3 totals 14 residues. This CDR3 is CSAIQGLGNTEAFF. The DNA for the CDR3 is TGCAGTGCTATCCAGGGTTTAGGGAACACTGAAGCTTTCTTT.

The V gene is TRBV24-1, the J gene TRBJ2-2, with 13 bases fitting TRBD2. The CDR3 consists of 16 residues. CDR1 and CDR2 from the germline V gene are KGHDR and SFDVKD. Germline trimming cut 3 bases from V and 7 bases from J; bases unmatched to any gene: 4. CDR3 region: CATSDTWTSGGGELFF. The DNA of the CDR3 is TGTGCCACCAGTGATACCTGGACTAGCGGGGGCGGGGAGCTGTTTTTT.

The chain is built from TRBV10-2 and TRBJ1-2; no clear D. This CDR3 contains 12 residues. Germline lookup yields CDR1 WSHSY and CDR2 SAAADI. The V end was cut by 0 bases, the J end by 4 bases, with 3 bases between. The CDR3 here is CASSESRYGYTF. The CDR3 DNA reads TGCGCCAGCAGTGAGTCCCGCTATGGCTACACCTTC.

The chain couples TRBV2 to TRBJ2-7; no reliable D call. Germline loops: CDR1 SNHLY, CDR2 FYNNEI. The length of the CDR3 is 14 residues. The V and J ends lost 1 base and 2 bases respectively, with 9 bases between them. The CDR3 protein is CASSEGRTTYEQYF. CDR3 coding DNA: TGTGCCAGCAGTGAAGGACGAACTACCTACGAGCAGTACTTC.

The V gene is TRBV5-1, the J gene TRBJ2-7, with TRBD1 identical over 11 bases. Losses at the gene ends were 3 bases for V and 6 bases for J; bases not matched to a gene: 8. Germline V gene sequence: CDR1 SGHRS, CDR2 YFSETQ. The CDR3 length is 15 residues. The CDR3 loop reads CASSYGQGAGSEQYF. Written as DNA, the CDR3 is TGCGCCAGCAGCTACGGACAGGGGGCCGGTAGCGAGCAGTACTTC.

The chain combines TRBV5-1 with TRBJ1-6; tentative D call: TRBD1 (6 bases). The germline V and J ends were trimmed by 0 bases and 6 bases, with 13 bases remaining between them. From germline, CDR1 is SGHRS and CDR2 YFSETQ. The CDR3 runs 16 residues. The CDR3 DNA reads as TGCGCCAGCAGCTTGGATCCCGGGGGCAGTAATTCACCCCTCCACTTT. As protein: CASSLDPGGSNSPLHF.

This chain uses TRBV2 with TRBJ2-3; TRBD2 matches 10 bases. The CDR3 has 18 residues. The germline CDR1 and CDR2 sequences are SNHLY and FYNNEI. With V trimmed by 3 bases and J by 2 bases, 11 bases remained unmatched. This CDR3 reads CASSDSGLAGVTTDTQYF. The CDR3 coding sequence is TGTGCCAGCAGTGATAGTGGGCTAGCGGGGGTCACCACAGATACGCAGTATTTT.

The chain employs TRBV5-4 and TRBJ2-2, with no clear D. Trimming took off 0 bases at V and 5 bases at J, with 11 bases between the two ends. CDR3 length: 15 amino acids. Germline V lookup: CDR1 SGHNT, CDR2 YYREEE (reference sequence). The CDR3 nucleotides read TGTGCCAGCAGCTTGGACAGCAGAAAAACCGGGGAGCTGTTTTTT. Translated: CASSLDSRKTGELFF.

This clonotype has only a few counts. This rearrangement joins TRBV15 to TRBJ1-6; D unresolved. The CDR3 loop spans 13 amino acids. Trimming left V 7 bases short and J 6 bases short, with 10 bases between. Germline V gene sequence: CDR1 LNHNV, CDR2 YYDKDF (reference sequence). Here the CDR3 reads CATTPNANSPLHF. In DNA, the CDR3 is TGTGCCACCACCCCAAACGCTAATTCACCCCTCCACTTT. The variable domain in full, completed from reference TRBV15 and TRBJ1-6, reads DAMVIQNPRYQVTQFGKPVTLSCSQTLNHNVMYWYQQKSSQAPKLLFHYYDKDFNNEADTPDNFQSRRPNTSFCFLDIRSPGLGDTAMYLCATTPNANSPLHFGNGTRLTVT.

The chain joins TRBV2 to TRBJ2-2, with D hard to call. V lost 6 bases, J lost 6 bases, and 8 bases lay in between. From germline, CDR1 is SNHLY and CDR2 FYNNEI. This CDR3 contains 12 residues. Here the CDR3 reads CASRPLAGELFF. The CDR3 nucleotides read TGTGCCAGCAGGCCCCTAGCCGGGGAGCTGTTTTTT.

Remarks on this clonotype: One end of the junction is discordant with germline, which a read error may explain. The chain couples TRBV5-1 to TRBJ2-5; D is perhaps TRBD1 or TRBD2 (5 bases each). Per the germline V gene, CDR1 is SGHRS and CDR2 is YFSETQ. This CDR3 is 16 amino acids long. As DNA, the CDR3 is TGCGCCAGCAGCCCAATCACGTCACGGGGCCAAGAGACCCCGTACTTC. This translates into CASSPITSRGQETPYF.

V usage is TRBV7-2 and J usage is TRBJ2-6, with 9 bases matching TRBD1. The CDR3 length is 16 residues. After removal of 1 base from V and 8 bases from J, the junction contained 6 bases not matched to a gene. The germline V gene has CDR1 SGHTA and CDR2 FQGNSA. CDR3 in DNA: TGTGCCAGCAGCTTAGGAGGGACAGGGCATCCCAACGTCCTGACTTTC. Its protein is CASSLGGTGHPNVLTF.

The CDR3 nucleotides read TGCAGTGCTGGGGGACGGACAGGGGGCCTCGAGCAGTACTTC. The encoded protein is CSAGGRTGGLEQYF. This chain links TRBV20-1 with TRBJ2-7; TRBD1 aligns across 11 bases. Germline-derived CDR1 and CDR2 are DFQATT and SNEGSKA (reference sequence). The CDR3 contains 14 residues. V shed 5 bases and J 6 bases; nucleotides not matched to a gene: 9.

This chain uses TRBV19 with TRBJ2-2, with D perhaps matching TRBD2 (5 bases). The CDR3 contains 14 residues. Per germline, CDR1 LNHDA and CDR2 SQIVND (reference sequence). Between the trimmed V and J ends, which lost 9 bases and 4 bases, there was a span of 15 bases. In DNA form, the CDR3 reads TGTGCCAGCAGCGCGGACGGAGGCACCGGGGAGCTGTTTTTT. Protein: CASSADGGTGELFF.

The chain is built from TRBV20-1 and TRBJ1-1; possibly TRBD1 for D (5 bases). CDR1 and CDR2 (germline): DFQATT, SNEGSKA (reference sequence). The CDR3 totals 15 residues. Trimming removed 0 bases from V and 5 bases from J, with 16 bases in between. The CDR3: CSARDSWRQTTEAFF. The CDR3 nucleotides read TGCAGTGCTAGAGATTCGTGGCGACAGACGACTGAAGCTTTCTTT.

With respect to this clonotype: This could be a read error, since a much larger clone is one nucleotide away. The DNA for the CDR3 is TGCGCCAGCAGCCTGGGAACTTTGAGCGGGGGTGTTACAGATACGCAGTATTTT. Its translation is CASSLGTLSGGVTDTQYF. The chain uses TRBV5-1 and TRBJ2-3; 8 nucleotides line up with TRBD2. The CDR3 consists of 18 residues. Trimming at V came to 4 bases and at J to 3 bases, leaving 16 bases not matched to a gene. CDR1 SGHRS and CDR2 YFSETQ come from the germline V gene.

The CDR3, as DNA: TGTGCCAGCAGTGTTAGCGGGGGGGCGAAGGAGACCCAGTACTTC. Translation: CASSVSGGAKETQYF. The rearrangement joins TRBV6-5 to TRBJ2-5; TRBD2 matches 11 bases. The CDR3 consists of 15 residues. The germline V gene has CDR1 MNHEY and CDR2 SVGAGI. Losses at the gene ends were 5 bases for V and 5 bases for J; bases not matched to a gene: 7.